This is a list of T cell receptor beta chains from one sample in a study of blood T cell repertoires in COVID-19. Method: immunoSEQ multiplex PCR; TCRdb's copy keeps in-frame clones and lacks some. The sample lists a few hundred thousand clones, less than 90% occurring once. The sample comprised PBMCs or T cells enriched from blood (not recorded which). The source of these receptors is a woman in her 30s who had recovered from COVID-19. CDR3s include the opening cysteine and the closing phenylalanine or tryptophan. Each record gives: J gene, CDR3 length, V gene, clone size, CDR3 protein. Not every row has a clone size; where given, it reads once, few, many or a size class.

J gene: TRBJ1-2; CDR3 length: 14; V gene: TRBV7-8; clone size: NA; CDR3 protein: CASSLGTGNYGYTF
J gene: TRBJ2-2; CDR3 length: 15; V gene: TRBV27; clone size: once; CDR3 protein: CASSLLRENTGELFF
J gene: TRBJ2-1; CDR3 length: 16; V gene: TRBV7-9; clone size: NA; CDR3 protein: CASSPIAGGIGNEQFF
J gene: TRBJ1-5; CDR3 length: 15; V gene: TRBV28; clone size: NA; CDR3 protein: CASSPRDRVQQPQHF
J gene: TRBJ2-1; CDR3 length: 16; V gene: TRBV11-3; clone size: NA; CDR3 protein: CASSLFSLAPGNEQFF
J gene: TRBJ1-2; CDR3 length: 12; V gene: TRBV28; clone size: NA; CDR3 protein: CASSFSGYGYTF
J gene: TRBJ2-7; CDR3 length: 15; V gene: TRBV5-1; clone size: NA; CDR3 protein: CASSLAGDSTYEQYF
J gene: TRBJ2-7; CDR3 length: 14; V gene: TRBV29-1; clone size: once; CDR3 protein: CSVEIGQGGYEQYF
J gene: TRBJ1-5; CDR3 length: 14; V gene: TRBV5-1; clone size: NA; CDR3 protein: CASSDRAGNQPQHF
J gene: TRBJ1-5; CDR3 length: 15; V gene: TRBV2; clone size: NA; CDR3 protein: CASSAGQGGYQPQHF
J gene: TRBJ2-5; CDR3 length: 17; V gene: TRBV27; clone size: few; CDR3 protein: CASSPRTSGGNQETQYF
J gene: TRBJ1-3; CDR3 length: 16; V gene: TRBV14; clone size: NA; CDR3 protein: CASSQGRGAGGNTIYF
J gene: TRBJ2-2; CDR3 length: 16; V gene: TRBV2; clone size: few; CDR3 protein: CASSSRTAENTGELFF
J gene: TRBJ1-2; CDR3 length: 15; V gene: TRBV7-8; clone size: NA; CDR3 protein: CASSFSNRDNYGYTF
J gene: TRBJ1-6; CDR3 length: 14; V gene: TRBV7-9; clone size: NA; CDR3 protein: CASSTGTYNSPLHF
J gene: TRBJ2-1; CDR3 length: 18; V gene: TRBV27; clone size: NA; CDR3 protein: CASSLTGTSGGIYNEQFF